This T cell receptor (beta chain) originates from a study of Tregs in tolerant kidney transplant recipients. The study, taken as a whole, reports: Biological reproducibility was not directly addressed, but technical replication error appeared minimal. Changing PCR primers prevented nucleotide comparison between some patients' samples.

A remark on this clone: Its antigen is unidentified. The CDR3 goes on 3 residues after the read ends, and that part is filled in from the germline J gene.

CDR3 length equals 13 residues. The V and J ends lost 6 bases and 4 bases, in that order; junction bases with no gene match: 6. Germline CDR1 reads DFQATT; CDR2 reads SNEGSKA (reference sequence). Recipients received nonmyeloablative bone marrow transplants from related graft donors, with transient mixed chimerism. Unstimulated Tregs (CD4+CD25+CD127-) and CD4+CD25- non-Tregs were sorted from PBMCs. TCRdb keeps only in-frame clones here, not all; method: immunoSEQ multiplex PCR. This sample contains roughly 25,000 clones. This material consisted of CD4+ T cells from blood (PBMCs), taken 6 months after the transplant. The sequence was obtained from a human patient who received a combined kidney and bone marrow transplant. The T cells may come from the graft donor. The chain combines TRBV20-1 with TRBJ1-5; 7 nucleotides align to TRBD1. The CDR3 DNA, read in part, is TGCAGTGCCGAGGGGGACAGAAATCAGCCC. Translated: CSAEGDRNQP. The entire CDR3 protein reads CSAEGDRNQPQHF.